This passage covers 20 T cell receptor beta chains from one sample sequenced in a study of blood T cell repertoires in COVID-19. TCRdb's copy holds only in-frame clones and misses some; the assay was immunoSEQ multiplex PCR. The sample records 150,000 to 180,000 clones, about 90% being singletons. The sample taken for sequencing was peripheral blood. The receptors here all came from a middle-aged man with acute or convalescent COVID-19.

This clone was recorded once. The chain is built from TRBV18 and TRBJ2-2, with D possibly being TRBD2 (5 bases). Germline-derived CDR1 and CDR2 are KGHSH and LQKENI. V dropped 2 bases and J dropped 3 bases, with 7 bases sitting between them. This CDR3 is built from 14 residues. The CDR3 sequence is CASSPKRDTGELFF. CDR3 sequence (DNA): TGTGCCAGCTCACCAAAGAGGGACACCGGGGAGCTGTTTTTT.

The CDR3 DNA follows: TGCGCCAGCATTGAGGGGACAGAAGCTTTCTTT. Translated: CASIEGTEAFF. The V and J genes are TRBV5-1 and TRBJ1-1; tentative D call: TRBD1 (6 bases). The CDR3 loop spans 11 amino acids. Germline CDR1 and CDR2: SGHRS and YFSETQ. Trimming took 6 bases from V and 8 from J, leaving 11 bases between them.

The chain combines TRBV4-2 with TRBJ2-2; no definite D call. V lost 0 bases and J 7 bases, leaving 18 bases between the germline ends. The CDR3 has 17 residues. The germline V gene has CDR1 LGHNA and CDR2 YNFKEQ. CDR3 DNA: TGTGCCAGCAGCCAAGAAAGCCAGAAATATTCGGGCGGGGAGCTGTTTTTT. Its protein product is CASSQESQKYSGGELFF.

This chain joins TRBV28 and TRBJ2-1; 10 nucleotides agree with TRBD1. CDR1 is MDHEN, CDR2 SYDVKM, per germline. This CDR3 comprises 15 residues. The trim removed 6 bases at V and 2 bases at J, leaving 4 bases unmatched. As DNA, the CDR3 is TGTGCCAGCAGGAGACAGGGGGCAGCCTACAATGAGCAGTTCTTC. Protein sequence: CASRRQGAAYNEQFF.

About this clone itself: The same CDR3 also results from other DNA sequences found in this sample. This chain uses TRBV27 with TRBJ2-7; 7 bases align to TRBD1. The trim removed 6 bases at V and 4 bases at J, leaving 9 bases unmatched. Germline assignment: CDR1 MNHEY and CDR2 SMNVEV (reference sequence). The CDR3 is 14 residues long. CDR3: CASSLRQGTYEQYF. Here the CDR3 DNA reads TGTGCCAGCAGCCTGAGACAGGGAACGTACGAGCAGTACTTC.

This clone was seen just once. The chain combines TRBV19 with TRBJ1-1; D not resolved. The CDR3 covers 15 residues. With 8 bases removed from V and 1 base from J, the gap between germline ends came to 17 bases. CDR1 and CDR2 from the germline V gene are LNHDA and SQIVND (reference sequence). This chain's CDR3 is CASHDITPPNTEAFF. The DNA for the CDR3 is TGTGCCAGTCACGACATTACACCACCGAACACTGAAGCTTTCTTT.

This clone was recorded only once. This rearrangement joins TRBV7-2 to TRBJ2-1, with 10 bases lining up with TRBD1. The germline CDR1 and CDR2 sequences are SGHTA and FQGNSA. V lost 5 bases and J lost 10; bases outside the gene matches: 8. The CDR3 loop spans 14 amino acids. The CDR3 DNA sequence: TGTGCCAGCAGCCCGGGGCCGGGACAGGGGGAGCAGTTCTTC. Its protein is CASSPGPGQGEQFF.

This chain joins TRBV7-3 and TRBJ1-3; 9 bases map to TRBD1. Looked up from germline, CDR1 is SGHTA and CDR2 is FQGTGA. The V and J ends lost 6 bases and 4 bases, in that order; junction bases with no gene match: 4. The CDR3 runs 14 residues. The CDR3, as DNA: TGTGCCAGCAGTGCCGGGACAGGGGGAAACACCATATATTTT. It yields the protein CASSAGTGGNTIYF.

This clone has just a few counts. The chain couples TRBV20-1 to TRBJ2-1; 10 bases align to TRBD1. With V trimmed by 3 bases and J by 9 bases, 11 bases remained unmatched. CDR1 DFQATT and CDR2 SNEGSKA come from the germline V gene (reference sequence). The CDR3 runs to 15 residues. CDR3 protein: CSASYWDRGSGEQFF. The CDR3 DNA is TGCAGTGCTAGTTATTGGGACAGGGGATCGGGTGAGCAGTTCTTC.

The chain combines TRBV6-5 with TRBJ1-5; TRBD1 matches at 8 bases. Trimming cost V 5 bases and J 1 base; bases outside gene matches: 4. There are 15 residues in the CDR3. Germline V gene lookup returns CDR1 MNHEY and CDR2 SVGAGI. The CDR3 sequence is CASSLQGGSNQPQHF. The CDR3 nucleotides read TGTGCCAGCAGTCTACAGGGGGGCAGCAATCAGCCCCAGCATTTT.

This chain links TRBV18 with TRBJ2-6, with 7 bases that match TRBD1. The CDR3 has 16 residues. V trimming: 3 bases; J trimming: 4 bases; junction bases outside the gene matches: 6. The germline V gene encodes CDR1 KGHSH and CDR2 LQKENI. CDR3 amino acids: CASSPLTGIGANVLTF. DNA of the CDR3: TGTGCCAGCTCACCCCTGACAGGGATAGGGGCCAACGTCCTGACTTTC.

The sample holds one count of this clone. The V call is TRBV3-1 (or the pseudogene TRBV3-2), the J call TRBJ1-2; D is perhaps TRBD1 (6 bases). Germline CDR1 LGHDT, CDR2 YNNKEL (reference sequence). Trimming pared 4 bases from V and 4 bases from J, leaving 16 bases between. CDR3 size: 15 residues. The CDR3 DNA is TGTGCCAGCAGCCTAAGGACAGACTTGAGCTATGGCTACACCTTC. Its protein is CASSLRTDLSYGYTF.

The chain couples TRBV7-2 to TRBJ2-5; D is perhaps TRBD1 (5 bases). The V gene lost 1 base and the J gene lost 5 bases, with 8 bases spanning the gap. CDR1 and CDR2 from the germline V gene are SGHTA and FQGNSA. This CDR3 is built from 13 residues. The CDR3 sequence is CASSLGSGETQYF. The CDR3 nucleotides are TGTGCCAGCAGCTTAGGGTCAGGGGAGACCCAGTACTTC.

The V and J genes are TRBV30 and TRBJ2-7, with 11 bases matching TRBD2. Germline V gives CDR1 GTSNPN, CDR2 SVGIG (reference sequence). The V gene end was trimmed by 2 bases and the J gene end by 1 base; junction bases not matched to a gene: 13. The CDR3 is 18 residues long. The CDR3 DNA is TGTGCCTGGAGTCATCCTCCCTTGCTAGCGGGGGGATCCTACGAGCAGTACGTC. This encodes CAWSHPPLLAGGSYEQYV.

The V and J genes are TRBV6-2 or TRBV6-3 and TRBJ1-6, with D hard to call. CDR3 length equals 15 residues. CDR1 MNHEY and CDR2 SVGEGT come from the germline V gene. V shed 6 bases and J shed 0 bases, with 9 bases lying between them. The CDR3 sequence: CASRPTGSYNSPLHF. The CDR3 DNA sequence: TGTGCCAGCAGGCCTACCGGCTCCTATAATTCACCCCTCCACTTT.

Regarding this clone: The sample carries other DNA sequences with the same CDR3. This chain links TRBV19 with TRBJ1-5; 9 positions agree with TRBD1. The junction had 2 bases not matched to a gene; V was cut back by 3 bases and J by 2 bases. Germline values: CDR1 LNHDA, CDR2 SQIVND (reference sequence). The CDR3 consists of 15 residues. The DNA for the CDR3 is TGTGCCAGTAGTATCAACAGGGGGCGCAATCAGCCCCAGCATTTT. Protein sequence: CASSINRGRNQPQHF.

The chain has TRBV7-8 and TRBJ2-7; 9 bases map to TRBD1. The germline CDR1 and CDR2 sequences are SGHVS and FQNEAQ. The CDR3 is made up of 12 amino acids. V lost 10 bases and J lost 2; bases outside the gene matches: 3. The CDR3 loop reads CATRQGAYEQYF. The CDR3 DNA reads TGTGCCACACGACAGGGGGCCTACGAGCAGTACTTC.

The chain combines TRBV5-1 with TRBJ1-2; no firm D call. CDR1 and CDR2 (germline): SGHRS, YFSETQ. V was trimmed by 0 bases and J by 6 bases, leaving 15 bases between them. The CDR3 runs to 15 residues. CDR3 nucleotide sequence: TGCGCCAGCAGCTTGGCGGGAGGGAGAGGAGATGGCTACACCTTC. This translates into CASSLAGGRGDGYTF.

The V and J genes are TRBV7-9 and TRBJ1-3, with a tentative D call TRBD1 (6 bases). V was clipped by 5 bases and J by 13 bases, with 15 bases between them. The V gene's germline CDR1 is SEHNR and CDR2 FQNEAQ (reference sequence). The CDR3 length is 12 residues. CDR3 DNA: TGTGCCAGCAGCCCTACAGAGGGGGGGATATATTTT. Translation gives CASSPTEGGIYF.

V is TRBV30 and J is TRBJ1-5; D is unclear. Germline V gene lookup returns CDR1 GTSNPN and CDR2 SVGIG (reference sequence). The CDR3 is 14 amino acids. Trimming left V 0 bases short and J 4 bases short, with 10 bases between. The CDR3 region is CAWSVHTHNQPQHF. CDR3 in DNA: TGTGCCTGGAGTGTACATACCCATAATCAGCCCCAGCATTTT.